Shown below are 4 T cell receptor beta chains from a single sample sequenced in a study of glioma-infiltrating T cells after dendritic cell vaccination. The repertoire was sequenced with immunoSEQ multiplex PCR; TCRdb's copy has only in-frame clones and lacks some. The sample yields around 72,000 clones, 80% to 85% seen once. The sequencing here drew on blood, taken before dendritic cell vaccination. All receptors derive from a human donor with glioblastoma.

Points on this clone: Germline is not matched at one junction end, which may reflect a read error. The rearrangement links TRBV23-1 to TRBJ2-3; 8 bases line up with TRBD2. TRBV23-1 has ORF status, its function being uncertain. The CDR3 is made up of 20 amino acids. The CDR3 loop is CASSQPIRAGGLISTDMQYF. CDR3 bases: TGCGCCAGCAGTCAACCCATAAGGGCGGGGGGACTTATTAGCACAGATATGCAGTATTTT.

The chain couples TRBV29-1 to TRBJ1-2; D perhaps matches TRBD1 (6 bases). CDR1 is SQVTM and CDR2 is ANQGSEA in the germline V gene. The CDR3 is made up of 12 amino acids. The V gene lost 2 bases and the J gene lost 8 bases, with 12 bases spanning the gap. The CDR3 region is CSVEPGDKGYTF. In nucleotides, the CDR3 is TGCAGCGTTGAACCCGGGGACAAGGGCTACACCTTC.

The chain combines TRBV5-4 with TRBJ2-2, with D perhaps matching TRBD2 (5 bases). This CDR3 has 15 amino acids. The germline CDR1 and CDR2 sequences are SGHNT and YYREEE (reference sequence). Deletions cut 0 bases from V and 4 bases from J, with 10 bases between. Here the CDR3 DNA reads TGTGCCAGCAGCTTGGCCGGGATCGTCACCGGGGAGCTGTTTTTT. Protein sequence: CASSLAGIVTGELFF.

V is TRBV12-2 and J is TRBJ2-7; no check of the table's D call, TRBD1, against the DNA was made. TRBV12-2 is termed a pseudogene. The CDR3 has 15 amino acids. The CDR3 nucleotides are TGTGCAAGTCGCTTTTATGCAGGGGGAGGATACGAGCAGTACTTC. It codes for CASRFYAGGGYEQYF.